Below, 11 T cell receptor beta chains from the same sample are listed, as sequenced in a study of beta chain features in type 1 diabetes (dated by TCRdb to the late 2010s). Library prep was done by the immunoSEQ multiplex PCR assay. The High Capacity cDNA Reverse Transcription Kit was used to reverse transcribe all of the isolated RNA, meaning that expressed TCRB transcripts were what got sequenced. TCRdb took this table from immuneACCESS and kept in-frame rearrangements with V and J called. Such tables lack part of the clones; where checked against another copy, unresolved V genes explain under half of the gap, and the rest is unexplained. The sample includes a few hundred thousand clones, with over 7.5% observed a single time. The top ten hold approximately 0.035% of the sample. The sequencing input was naive CD4+ T cells from blood. The cell subset or site label here, explained by the study, means: true naive CD4+ T cells. The receptors originated from a woman younger than 30 in good health.

This clone was counted only a few times. The rearrangement uses TRBV7-9 and TRBJ2-7, with TRBD1 matching 7 bases. With V trimmed by 1 base and J by 3 bases, 3 bases remained unmatched. The CDR3 extends over 14 amino acids. Germline-derived CDR1 and CDR2 are SEHNR and FQNEAQ (reference sequence). CDR3 sequence (DNA): TGTGCCAGCAGCTTAGTATCAGGGGGCTACGAGCAGTACTTC. Its translation is CASSLVSGGYEQYF.

The genes are TRBV4-1 and TRBJ2-7; TRBD2 agrees at 12 bases. The V gene's germline CDR1 is MGHRA and CDR2 YSYEKL. V lost 2 bases and J lost 6; bases outside the gene matches: 5. The CDR3 totals 15 residues. The CDR3, as DNA: TGCGCCAGCAGCCAACCGACTAGCGGGAGAGCCGAGCAGTACTTC. Amino acid sequence: CASSQPTSGRAEQYF.

This clone was observed a handful of times. The chain couples TRBV18 to TRBJ1-1; unclear D gene. The germline V gene encodes CDR1 KGHSH and CDR2 LQKENI. V was clipped by 0 bases and J by 5 bases, with 7 bases between them. This CDR3 is 13 amino acids long. Written as DNA, the CDR3 is TGTGCCAGCTCACCACCGAGTGGTACTGAAGCTTTCTTT. Translation: CASSPPSGTEAFF.

The chain employs TRBV5-1 and TRBJ2-1; 11 bases fit TRBD2. Germline loops: CDR1 SGHRS, CDR2 YFSETQ. The V gene end was trimmed by 3 bases and the J gene end by 8 bases; junction bases not matched to a gene: 19. The CDR3 has 19 residues. This CDR3 is CASSSLQIKTSGMGDEQFF. DNA of the CDR3: TGCGCCAGCAGCTCCCTACAGATAAAGACTAGCGGGATGGGCGATGAGCAGTTCTTC. The whole variable domain, filled in from reference TRBV5-1 and TRBJ2-1, reads KAGVTQTPRYLIKTRGQQVTLSCSPISGHRSVSWYQQTPGQGLQFLFEYFSETQRNKGNFPGRFSGRQFSNSRSEMNVSTLELGDSALYLCASSSLQIKTSGMGDEQFFGPGTRLTVL.

This clone was seen only a few times. The chain is built from TRBV19 and TRBJ2-1, with 7 bases lining up with TRBD2. The CDR3 is 13 residues long. V shed 3 bases, J shed 7 bases, and the junction held 3 bases outside the gene matches. Germline lookup yields CDR1 LNHDA and CDR2 SQIVND (reference sequence). Written as DNA, the CDR3 is TGTGCCAGTAGTATTCAGCGGGAAAATGAGCAGTTCTTC. It yields the protein CASSIQRENEQFF.

V gene TRBV5-1 combines with J gene TRBJ2-6; D might be TRBD2 (6 bases). This CDR3 region has 17 residues. V was shortened by 4 bases and J by 1 base, with 15 bases between the two germline ends. CDR1 and CDR2 from the germline V gene are SGHRS and YFSETQ. The CDR3 bases are TGCGCCAGCAGCGGACTAAACGGGGAATCTGGGGCCAACGTCCTGACTTTC. It yields the protein CASSGLNGESGANVLTF. Variable domain in full (rest from reference TRBV5-1 and TRBJ2-6): KAGVTQTPRYLIKTRGQQVTLSCSPISGHRSVSWYQQTPGQGLQFLFEYFSETQRNKGNFPGRFSGRQFSNSRSEMNVSTLELGDSALYLCASSGLNGESGANVLTFGAGSRLTVL.

V usage is TRBV6-1 and J usage is TRBJ2-7, with D perhaps TRBD1 (6 bases). Germline values: CDR1 MNHNS, CDR2 SASEGT. V was clipped by 3 bases and J by 5 bases, with 11 bases between them. The CDR3 runs 13 residues. CDR3 nucleotides: TGTGCCAGCAGTGATCGGACAGCGGACGAGCAGTACTTC. Protein product: CASSDRTADEQYF.

This clone has a count of ten or more. The chain uses TRBV7-9 and TRBJ2-3; 10 nucleotides agree with TRBD2. The CDR3 loop spans 17 amino acids. CDR1 is SEHNR, CDR2 FQNEAQ, per germline (reference sequence). The ends lost 1 base at V and 1 base at J; junction bases unmatched: 5. This chain's CDR3 is CASSLDHGLAGTDTQYF. CDR3 coding DNA: TGTGCCAGCAGCTTAGACCACGGACTAGCGGGCACAGATACGCAGTATTTT.

This clone was counted only a few times. The chain combines TRBV2 with TRBJ2-1, with TRBD1 matching 11 bases. CDR1 SNHLY and CDR2 FYNNEI come from the germline V gene. V was clipped by 8 bases and J by 7 bases; unmatched bases: 7. This CDR3 has 14 amino acids. The CDR3 bases are TGTGCCAGCCAAGGACAGGGGGCGCCTAATGAGCAGTTCTTC. Translating it yields CASQGQGAPNEQFF.

This clone was seen more than once but under ten times. CDR3 residues: CSVEVSGVGNTIYF. The DNA of the CDR3 is TGCAGCGTTGAAGTATCGGGGGTTGGAAACACCATATATTTT. The rearrangement uses TRBV29-1 and TRBJ1-3; TRBD1 is a possible D gene (5 bases). Trimming removed 1 base at V and 3 bases at J, with 10 bases between. Germline CDR1 SQVTM, CDR2 ANQGSEA. The length of the CDR3 is 14 residues.

This chain joins TRBV19 and TRBJ2-2; a possible D gene is TRBD2 (6 bases). Trimming removed 7 bases from V and 4 bases from J, with 16 bases in between. CDR3 length: 15 amino acids. Germline CDR1 reads LNHDA; CDR2 reads SQIVND (reference sequence). This CDR3 reads CASKTTGASTGELFF. The DNA for the CDR3 is TGTGCCAGTAAGACGACGGGAGCGAGCACCGGGGAGCTGTTTTTT.